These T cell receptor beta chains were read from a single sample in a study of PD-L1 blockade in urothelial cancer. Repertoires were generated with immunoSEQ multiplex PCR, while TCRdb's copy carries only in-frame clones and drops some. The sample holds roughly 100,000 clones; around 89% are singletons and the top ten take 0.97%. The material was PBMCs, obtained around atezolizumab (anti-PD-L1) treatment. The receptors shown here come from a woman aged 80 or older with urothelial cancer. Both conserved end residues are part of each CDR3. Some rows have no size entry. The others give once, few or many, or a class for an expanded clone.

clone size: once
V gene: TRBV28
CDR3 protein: CATHGGVGSGYTF

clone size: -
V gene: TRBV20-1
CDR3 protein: CSASSSYEQYF

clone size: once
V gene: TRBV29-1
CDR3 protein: CSVDLGAWGEKLFF

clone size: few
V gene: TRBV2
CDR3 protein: CASTPVRANTGELFF

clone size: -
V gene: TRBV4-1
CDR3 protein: CASSHVVGGTGGSEQYF

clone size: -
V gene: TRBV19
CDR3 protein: CASKAEPTWDEQFF

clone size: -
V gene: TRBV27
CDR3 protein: CASSAGTKSTGELFF

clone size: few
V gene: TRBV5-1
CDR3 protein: CASSNGGGNTIYF

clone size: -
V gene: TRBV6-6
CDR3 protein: CASIPGEGAFQPQHF

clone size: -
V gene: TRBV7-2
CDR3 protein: CASSVGQGTNQPQHF

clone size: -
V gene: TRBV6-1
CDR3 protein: CASSTQGAPGSEQFF

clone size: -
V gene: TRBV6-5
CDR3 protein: CASTDRGNTEAFF

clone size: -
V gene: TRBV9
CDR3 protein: CASSAGDYLFF

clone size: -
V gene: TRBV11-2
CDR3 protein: CASSGGGAQYF

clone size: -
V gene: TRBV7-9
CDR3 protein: CASSLASSNQPQHF

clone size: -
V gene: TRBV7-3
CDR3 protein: CASRLTGGVHNEQFF

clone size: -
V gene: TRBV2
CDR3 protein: CASSQGAVEKLFF

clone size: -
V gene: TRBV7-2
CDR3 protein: CASRVGGSSYEQYF